A selection of T cell receptor beta chains follows, all from one sample in a study of blood T cell repertoires in COVID-19. TCRdb's copy holds only in-frame clones and misses some; the assay was immunoSEQ multiplex PCR. The sample includes about 170,000 clones, approximately 91% of them seen just once. Sequencing input: peripheral blood. These receptors all come from a man aged 18 to 29 with COVID-19, enrolled during active disease. The CDR3 runs from the conserved cysteine through the conserved F or W. Fields, in order: J gene, V gene, CDR3 protein.

J gene: TRBJ2-2
V gene: TRBV7-9
CDR3 protein: CASSAFSIYRTPNTGELFF

J gene: TRBJ2-5
V gene: TRBV6-5
CDR3 protein: CASSYSGTSGRETQYF

J gene: TRBJ2-7
V gene: TRBV18
CDR3 protein: CASSPPGSYEQYF

J gene: TRBJ1-4
V gene: TRBV28
CDR3 protein: CASSPPGGWEKLFF

J gene: TRBJ1-5
V gene: TRBV5-8
CDR3 protein: CASSLVQGSFNQPQHF

J gene: TRBJ2-1
V gene: TRBV13
CDR3 protein: CASSSTGQGYNEQFF

J gene: TRBJ1-1
V gene: TRBV12-3/TRBV12-4
CDR3 protein: CASSFQGVAEAFF

J gene: TRBJ1-2
V gene: TRBV11-2
CDR3 protein: CASSSTSGRRTRGYTF

J gene: TRBJ1-2
V gene: TRBV5-1
CDR3 protein: CASSIGQGVRGYGYTF

J gene: TRBJ2-3
V gene: TRBV7-3
CDR3 protein: CASSPQGSTDTQYF

J gene: TRBJ1-5
V gene: TRBV28
CDR3 protein: CASSLLLQPQHF

J gene: TRBJ1-2
V gene: TRBV2
CDR3 protein: CASSEGQVIQGYTF

J gene: TRBJ2-2
V gene: TRBV7-9
CDR3 protein: CASSGGQEGSWELFF

J gene: TRBJ2-5
V gene: TRBV29-1
CDR3 protein: CSGVAPHLAGGQETQYF

J gene: TRBJ2-1
V gene: TRBV6-5
CDR3 protein: CASSYSGHSYNEQFF

J gene: TRBJ1-5
V gene: TRBV5-6
CDR3 protein: CASSLGSSGNQPQHF

J gene: TRBJ2-2
V gene: TRBV28
CDR3 protein: CASRGQGMWNTGELFF

J gene: TRBJ2-5
V gene: TRBV3-1/TRBV3-2
CDR3 protein: CASSQRPGQGLGSQYF

J gene: TRBJ2-7
V gene: TRBV2
CDR3 protein: CASSEALGQGPYEQYF

J gene: TRBJ2-2
V gene: TRBV6-1
CDR3 protein: CASSELRTRQPNTGELFF

J gene: TRBJ2-3
V gene: TRBV10-1
CDR3 protein: CASSDGSSFTDTQYF

J gene: TRBJ2-1
V gene: TRBV7-6
CDR3 protein: CASSLDGKSYNEQFF

J gene: TRBJ2-1
V gene: TRBV2
CDR3 protein: CASIGGRNEQFF

J gene: TRBJ2-5
V gene: TRBV24-1
CDR3 protein: CATSDPVGERETQYF

J gene: TRBJ2-3
V gene: TRBV5-4
CDR3 protein: CASTGEGGPAADTQYF

J gene: TRBJ1-1
V gene: TRBV28
CDR3 protein: CASRQGSPNTEAFF

J gene: TRBJ2-7
V gene: TRBV3-1/TRBV3-2
CDR3 protein: CASSQGATSYEQYF

J gene: TRBJ2-7
V gene: TRBV7-9
CDR3 protein: CASSHRDKTYEQYF

J gene: TRBJ1-3
V gene: TRBV9
CDR3 protein: CASSKEGASGNTIYF

J gene: TRBJ2-7
V gene: TRBV13
CDR3 protein: CASSPPLGEEYEQYF

J gene: TRBJ1-1
V gene: TRBV12-3/TRBV12-4
CDR3 protein: CASSFDRNTEAFF

J gene: TRBJ1-3
V gene: TRBV19
CDR3 protein: CASSAITQTGTATGNTIYF

J gene: TRBJ1-6
V gene: TRBV6-6
CDR3 protein: CASSYDRASYNSPLHF

J gene: TRBJ2-1
V gene: TRBV29-1
CDR3 protein: CSVEARQYNEQFF

J gene: TRBJ1-1
V gene: TRBV28
CDR3 protein: CASRRTGFGATEAFF

J gene: TRBJ1-2
V gene: TRBV30
CDR3 protein: CAWGTGGGYTF

J gene: TRBJ2-2
V gene: TRBV27
CDR3 protein: CASSLSVRPVGELFF

J gene: TRBJ1-6
V gene: TRBV5-6
CDR3 protein: CASSLGRATLHF

J gene: TRBJ2-7
V gene: TRBV28
CDR3 protein: CASTKYPGQTYEQYF

J gene: TRBJ1-5
V gene: TRBV28
CDR3 protein: CASGNLGQGGNQPQHF

J gene: TRBJ2-2
V gene: TRBV7-8
CDR3 protein: CASSSLAPSNTGELFF

J gene: TRBJ2-5
V gene: TRBV7-8
CDR3 protein: CASSVQGGNQETQYF

J gene: TRBJ2-1
V gene: TRBV4-1
CDR3 protein: CASSRQELYNEQFF

J gene: TRBJ2-1
V gene: TRBV5-4
CDR3 protein: CASSGPTRGLEQFF

J gene: TRBJ2-1
V gene: TRBV7-8
CDR3 protein: CASSLEGTSGSNEQFF

J gene: TRBJ2-7
V gene: TRBV7-9
CDR3 protein: CASSFLGTGNYEQYF

J gene: TRBJ2-7
V gene: TRBV14
CDR3 protein: CASSLGLAEYDEQYF

J gene: TRBJ2-7
V gene: TRBV28
CDR3 protein: CASGTGTLSYEQYF

J gene: TRBJ1-4
V gene: TRBV30
CDR3 protein: CAWNQQGMGEKLFF

J gene: TRBJ2-1
V gene: TRBV27
CDR3 protein: CASSLFSYPSGGLYNEQFF

J gene: TRBJ1-1
V gene: TRBV6-5
CDR3 protein: CASSRSNTEAFF

J gene: TRBJ1-2
V gene: TRBV5-1
CDR3 protein: CASSQDSYGYTF

J gene: TRBJ1-4
V gene: TRBV10-3
CDR3 protein: CAISPGTGNEKLLF

J gene: TRBJ1-2
V gene: TRBV13
CDR3 protein: CASSLVGAAINYGYTF

J gene: TRBJ1-6
V gene: TRBV9
CDR3 protein: CASSVGSRPYNSPLHF

J gene: TRBJ2-4
V gene: TRBV14
CDR3 protein: CASSAMQGIEGLAKNIQYF

J gene: TRBJ1-2
V gene: TRBV4-3
CDR3 protein: CASSLSSGTGIGYTF